Sequencing of this T cell receptor beta chain was carried out in a study of T cell responses to AZD1222 COVID-19 vaccine. Across the study: Pooled together were second doses at about 4 or about 12 weeks.

A word on this clone: Its antigen is unidentified.

Libraries were prepared by immunoSEQ multiplex PCR; TCRdb keeps only in-frame clonotypes and omits some of them. The profile shows 90,000 to 150,000 clones, 70% to 90% of them singletons. Study-wide results and limits: In a largely white British group with more females than males, clonal diversity was possibly underestimated. Baseline seropositivity occurred in only a handful of AZD1222 recipients. Repertoires were obtained only post-peak T cell response.

The clonotype originates from an adult in good health. The source was peripheral blood, collected on day 0 of AZD1222 vaccination.

The CDR3 here is CASSSYRESTEAFF. Here the CDR3 DNA reads TGTGCCAGCAGTTCGTACAGGGAGAGCACTGAAGCTTTCTTT. The chain carries TRBV2 and TRBJ1-1; D perhaps matches TRBD1 (6 bases). Trimming stripped 5 bases from V and 4 bases from J, with 14 bases between. Germline CDR1 SNHLY, CDR2 FYNNEI. The CDR3 consists of 14 residues.